This passage covers 6 T cell receptor beta chains from one sample sequenced in a study of blood T cell repertoires in COVID-19. TCRdb's table, derived via immunoSEQ multiplex PCR, lists solely in-frame clones and lacks some. The sample consists of roughly 77,000 clones, about four fifths of them appearing once. Specimen: peripheral blood. These receptors were taken from a man aged 55 to 69 with COVID-19, enrolled during active disease.

This clone appeared a single time. This rearrangement joins TRBV2 to TRBJ1-1; tentative D call: TRBD1 (5 bases). Germline V gene data show CDR1 as SNHLY and CDR2 as FYNNEI. The CDR3 has 12 residues. The V end was cut by 6 bases, the J end by 1 base, with 6 bases between. CDR3 protein: CASRTANTEAFF. The CDR3 DNA reads as TGTGCCAGCAGGACAGCGAACACTGAAGCTTTCTTT.

This clone was counted only a few times. The rearrangement links TRBV9 to TRBJ1-6; D is unclear. Germline V CDR1 and CDR2: SGDLS, YYNGEE. Trimming cost V 4 bases and J 0 bases, with 11 bases left between them. The CDR3 runs 16 residues. CDR3 sequence: CASSLKESSYNSPLHF. CDR3 DNA sequence: TGTGCCAGCAGCCTCAAGGAGAGCTCCTATAATTCACCCCTCCACTTT.

The rearrangement links TRBV3-1 (or the pseudogene TRBV3-2) to TRBJ1-2; TRBD1 might be the D (6 bases). Per germline, CDR1 LGHDT and CDR2 YNNKEL (reference sequence). The CDR3 contains 13 residues. Trimming removed 1 base from V and 8 bases from J, with 11 bases in between. CDR3 nucleotide sequence: TGTGCCAGCAGCCAAGTGACAGGCCCCGGCTACACCTTC. Protein: CASSQVTGPGYTF.

J is TRBJ2-1 and V is TRBV7-2; 7 bases line up with TRBD1. Trimming at V came to 5 bases and at J to 2 bases, leaving 6 bases not matched to a gene. CDR3 size: 15 residues. Germline lookup yields CDR1 SGHTA and CDR2 FQGNSA. The CDR3 sequence: CASSPDRVPYNEQFF. CDR3 in DNA: TGTGCCAGCAGCCCAGACAGGGTCCCCTACAATGAGCAGTTCTTC.

The chain combines TRBV3-1 (or the pseudogene TRBV3-2) with TRBJ2-3, with 9 nucleotides matching TRBD2. The CDR3 has 17 residues. V lost 5 bases to trimming and J lost 0 bases; unmatched junction nucleotides: 9. Germline V gene sequence: CDR1 LGHDT, CDR2 YNNKEL (reference sequence). DNA of the CDR3: TGTGCCAGCAGCTTAAGACGACTAGCGGCGAGCACAGATACGCAGTATTTT. It encodes CASSLRRLAASTDTQYF.

The DNA of the CDR3 is TGTGCCAGCAGTCGGGGAGTATCCTACGAGCAGTACTTC. It is translated as CASSRGVSYEQYF. The chain uses TRBV6-4 and TRBJ2-7; D possibly corresponds to TRBD2 (5 bases). Germline CDR1 is MRHNA and CDR2 is SNTAGT. The V gene lost 5 bases and the J gene lost 1 base, with 9 bases spanning the gap. This CDR3 region has 13 residues.